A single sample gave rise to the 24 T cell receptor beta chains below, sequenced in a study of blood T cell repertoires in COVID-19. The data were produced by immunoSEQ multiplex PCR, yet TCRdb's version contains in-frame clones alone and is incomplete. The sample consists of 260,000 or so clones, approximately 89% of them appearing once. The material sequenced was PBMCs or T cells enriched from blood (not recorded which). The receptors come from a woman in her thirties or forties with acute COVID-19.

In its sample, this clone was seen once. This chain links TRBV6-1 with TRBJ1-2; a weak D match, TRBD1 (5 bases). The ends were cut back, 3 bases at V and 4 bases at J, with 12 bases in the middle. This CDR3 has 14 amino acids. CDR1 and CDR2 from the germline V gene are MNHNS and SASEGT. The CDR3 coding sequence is TGTGCCAGCAGTGAGGCAGGGTTGGGCTATGGCTACACCTTC. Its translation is CASSEAGLGYGYTF.

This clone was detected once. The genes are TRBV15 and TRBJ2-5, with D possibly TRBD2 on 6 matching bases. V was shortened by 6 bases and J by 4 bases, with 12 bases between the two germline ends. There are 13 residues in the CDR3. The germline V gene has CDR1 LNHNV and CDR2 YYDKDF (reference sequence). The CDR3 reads CATRGTPGETQYF. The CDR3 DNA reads TGTGCCACCAGGGGGACTCCAGGAGAGACCCAGTACTTC.

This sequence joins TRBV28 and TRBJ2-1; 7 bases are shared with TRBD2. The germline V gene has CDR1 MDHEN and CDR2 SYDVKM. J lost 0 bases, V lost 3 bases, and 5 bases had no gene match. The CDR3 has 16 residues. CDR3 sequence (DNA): TGTGCCAGCAGTTTGATGGGGGGGAGCTCCTACAATGAGCAGTTCTTC. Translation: CASSLMGGSSYNEQFF.

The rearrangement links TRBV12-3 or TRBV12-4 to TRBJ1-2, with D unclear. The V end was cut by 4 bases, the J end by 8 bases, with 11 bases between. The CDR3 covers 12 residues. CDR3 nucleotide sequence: TGTGCCAGCAGTTCGGGGTTAGAGGGCTACACCTTC. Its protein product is CASSSGLEGYTF.

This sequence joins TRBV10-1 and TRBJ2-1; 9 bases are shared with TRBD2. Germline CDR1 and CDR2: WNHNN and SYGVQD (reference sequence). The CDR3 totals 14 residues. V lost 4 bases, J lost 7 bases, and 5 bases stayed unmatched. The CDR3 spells CASSVAGLANEQFF. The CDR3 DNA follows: TGCGCCAGCAGTGTGGCGGGACTAGCTAATGAGCAGTTCTTC.

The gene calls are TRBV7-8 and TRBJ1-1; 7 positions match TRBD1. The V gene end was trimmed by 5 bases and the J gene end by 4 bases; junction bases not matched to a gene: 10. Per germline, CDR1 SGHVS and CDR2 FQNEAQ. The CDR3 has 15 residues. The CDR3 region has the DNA TGTGCCAGCAGCACACTGATCAGGGGGTTCACTGAAGCTTTCTTT. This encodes CASSTLIRGFTEAFF.

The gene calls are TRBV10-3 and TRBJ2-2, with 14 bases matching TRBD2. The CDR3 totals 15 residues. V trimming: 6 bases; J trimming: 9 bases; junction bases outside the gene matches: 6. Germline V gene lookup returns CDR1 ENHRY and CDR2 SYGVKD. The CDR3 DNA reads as TGTGCCATCAGCTCGGGACTAGCGGGAGATCGGGAGCTGTTTTTT. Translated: CAISSGLAGDRELFF.

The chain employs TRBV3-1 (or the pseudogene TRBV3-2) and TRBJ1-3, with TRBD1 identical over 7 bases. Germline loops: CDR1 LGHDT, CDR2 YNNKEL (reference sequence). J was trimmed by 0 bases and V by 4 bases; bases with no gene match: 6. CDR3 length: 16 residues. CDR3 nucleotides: TGTGCCAGCAGCCTGGTGGCAGGGGGCTCTGGAAACACCATATATTTT. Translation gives CASSLVAGGSGNTIYF.

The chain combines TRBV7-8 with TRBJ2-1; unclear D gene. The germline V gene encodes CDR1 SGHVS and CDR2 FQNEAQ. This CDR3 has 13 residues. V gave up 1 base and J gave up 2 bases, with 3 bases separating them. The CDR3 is CASSLGPYNEQFF. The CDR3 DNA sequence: TGTGCCAGCAGCTTAGGGCCCTACAATGAGCAGTTCTTC.

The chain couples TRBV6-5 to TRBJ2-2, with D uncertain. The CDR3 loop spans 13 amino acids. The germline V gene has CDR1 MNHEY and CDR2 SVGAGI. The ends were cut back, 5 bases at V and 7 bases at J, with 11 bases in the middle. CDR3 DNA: TGTGCCAGCAGTCTACGACATGGCGGGGAGCTGTTTTTT. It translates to CASSLRHGGELFF.

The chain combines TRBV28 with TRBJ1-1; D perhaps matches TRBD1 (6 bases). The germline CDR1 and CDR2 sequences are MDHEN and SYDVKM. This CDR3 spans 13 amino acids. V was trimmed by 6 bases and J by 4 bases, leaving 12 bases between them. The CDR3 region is CASRNRVSTEAFF. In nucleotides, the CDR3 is TGTGCCAGCAGGAACAGGGTGAGCACTGAAGCTTTCTTT.

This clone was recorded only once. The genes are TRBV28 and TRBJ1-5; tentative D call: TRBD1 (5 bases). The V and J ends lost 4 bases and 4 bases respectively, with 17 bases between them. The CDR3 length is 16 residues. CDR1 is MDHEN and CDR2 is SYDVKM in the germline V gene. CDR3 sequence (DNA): TGTGCCAGCAGTTCATTCTCTGGGGCCGGGAATCAGCCCCAGCATTTT. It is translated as CASSSFSGAGNQPQHF.

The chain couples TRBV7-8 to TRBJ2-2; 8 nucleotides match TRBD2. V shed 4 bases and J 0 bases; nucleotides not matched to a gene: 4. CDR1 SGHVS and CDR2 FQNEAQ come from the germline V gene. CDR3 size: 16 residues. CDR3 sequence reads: CASSSLGLANTGELFF. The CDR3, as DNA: TGTGCCAGCAGCTCGTTGGGACTAGCGAACACCGGGGAGCTGTTTTTT. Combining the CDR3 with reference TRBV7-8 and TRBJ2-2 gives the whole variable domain GAGVSQSPRYKVAKRGQDVALRCDPISGHVSLFWYQQALGQGPEFLTYFQNEAQLDKSGLPSDRFFAERPEGSVSTLKIQRTQQEDSAVYLCASSSLGLANTGELFFGEGSRLTVL.

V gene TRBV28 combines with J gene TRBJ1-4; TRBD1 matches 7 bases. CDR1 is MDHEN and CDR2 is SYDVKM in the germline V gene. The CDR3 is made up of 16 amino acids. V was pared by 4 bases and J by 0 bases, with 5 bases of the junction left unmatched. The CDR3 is CASSSPGGSTNEKLFF. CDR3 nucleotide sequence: TGTGCCAGCAGTTCCCCAGGGGGTTCAACTAATGAAAAACTGTTTTTT. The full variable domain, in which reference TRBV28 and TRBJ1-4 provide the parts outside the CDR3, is DVKVTQSSRYLVKRTGEKVFLECVQDMDHENMFWYRQDPGLGLRLIYFSYDVKMKEKGDIPEGYSVSREKKERFSLILESASTNQTSMYLCASSSPGGSTNEKLFFGSGTQLSVL.

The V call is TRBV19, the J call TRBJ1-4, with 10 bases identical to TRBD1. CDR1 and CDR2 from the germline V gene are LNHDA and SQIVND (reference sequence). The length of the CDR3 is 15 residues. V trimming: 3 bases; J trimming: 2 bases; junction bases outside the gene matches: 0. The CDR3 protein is CASSMGQGTNEKLFF. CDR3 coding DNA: TGTGCCAGTAGTATGGGACAGGGGACTAATGAAAAACTGTTTTTT. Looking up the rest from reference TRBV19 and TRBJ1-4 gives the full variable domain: DGGITQSPKYLFRKEGQNVTLSCEQNLNHDAMYWYRQDPGQGLRLIYYSQIVNDFQKGDIAEGYSVSREKKESFPLTVTSAQKNPTAFYLCASSMGQGTNEKLFFGSGTQLSVL.

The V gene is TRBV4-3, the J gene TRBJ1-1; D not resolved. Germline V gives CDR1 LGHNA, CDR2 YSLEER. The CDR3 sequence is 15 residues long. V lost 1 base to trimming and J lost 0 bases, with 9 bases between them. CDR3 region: CASSQVRVMNTEAFF. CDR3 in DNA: TGCGCCAGCAGCCAAGTGAGAGTCATGAACACTGAAGCTTTCTTT.

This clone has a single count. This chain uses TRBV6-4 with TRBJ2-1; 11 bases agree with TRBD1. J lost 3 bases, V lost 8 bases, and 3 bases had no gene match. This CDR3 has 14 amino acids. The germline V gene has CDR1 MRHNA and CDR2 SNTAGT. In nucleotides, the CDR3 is TGTGCCAGCCGGGGACAGGGGGGCTACAATGAGCAGTTCTTC. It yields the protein CASRGQGGYNEQFF.

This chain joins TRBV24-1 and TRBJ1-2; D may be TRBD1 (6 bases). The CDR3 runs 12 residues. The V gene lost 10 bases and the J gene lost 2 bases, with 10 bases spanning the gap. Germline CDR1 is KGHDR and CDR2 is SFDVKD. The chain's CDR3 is CATRQDNYGYTF. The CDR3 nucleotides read TGTGCCACAAGACAGGACAACTATGGCTACACCTTC.

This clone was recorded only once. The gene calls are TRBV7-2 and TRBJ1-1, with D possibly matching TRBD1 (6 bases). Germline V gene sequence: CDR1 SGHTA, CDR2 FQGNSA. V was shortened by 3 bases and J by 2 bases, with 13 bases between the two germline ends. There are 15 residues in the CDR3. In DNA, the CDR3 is TGTGCCAGCAGCTTGAGAGGGACAAGAAACACTGAAGCTTTCTTT. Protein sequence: CASSLRGTRNTEAFF.

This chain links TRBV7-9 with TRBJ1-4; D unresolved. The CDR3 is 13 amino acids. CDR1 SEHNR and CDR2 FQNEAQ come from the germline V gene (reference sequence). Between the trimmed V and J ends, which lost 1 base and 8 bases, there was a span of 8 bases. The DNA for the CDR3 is TGTGCCAGCAGCTTAGTTGTTCAAGAAAAACTGTTTTTT. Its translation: CASSLVVQEKLFF.

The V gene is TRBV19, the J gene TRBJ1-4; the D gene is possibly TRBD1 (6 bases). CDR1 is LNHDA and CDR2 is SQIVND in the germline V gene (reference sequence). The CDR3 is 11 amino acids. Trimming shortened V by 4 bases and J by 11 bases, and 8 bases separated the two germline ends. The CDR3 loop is CASSTGVKLFF. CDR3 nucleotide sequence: TGTGCCAGTAGTACAGGGGTTAAACTGTTTTTT.

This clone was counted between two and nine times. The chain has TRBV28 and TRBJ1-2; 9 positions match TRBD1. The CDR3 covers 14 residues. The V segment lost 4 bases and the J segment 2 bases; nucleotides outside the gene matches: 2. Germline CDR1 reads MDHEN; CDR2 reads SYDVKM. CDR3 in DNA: TGTGCCAGCAGTTCGGGACAGGGAAACTATGGCTACACCTTC. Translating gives CASSSGQGNYGYTF.

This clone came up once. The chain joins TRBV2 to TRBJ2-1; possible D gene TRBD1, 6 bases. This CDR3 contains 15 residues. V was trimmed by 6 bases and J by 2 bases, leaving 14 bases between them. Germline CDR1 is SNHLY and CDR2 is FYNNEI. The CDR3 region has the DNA TGTGCCAGCAGGAGGGAGACAGGAACCTACAATGAGCAGTTCTTC. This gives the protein CASRRETGTYNEQFF.

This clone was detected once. In nucleotides, the CDR3 is TGTGCCAGTAGTGTGACTAGCGGGACTTCGAATGAGCAGTTCTTC. It yields the protein CASSVTSGTSNEQFF. The chain carries TRBV19 and TRBJ2-1; 11 bases agree with TRBD2. Germline V gene lookup returns CDR1 LNHDA and CDR2 SQIVND (reference sequence). This CDR3 region has 15 residues. J gave up 7 bases and V 5 bases, and 7 bases lay outside the gene matches.